This is a list of T cell receptor beta chains from one sample in a study of blood T cell repertoires in COVID-19. Produced via immunoSEQ multiplex PCR; TCRdb's table is partial and in-frame only. The sample carries about 360,000 clones, around 87% recorded once. Sequencing was performed on PBMCs or T cells enriched from blood (not recorded which). The receptors here all came from a man in his forties in a cohort exposed to, infected with or recovered from COVID-19 (not recorded which). The CDR3 runs from the conserved cysteine through the conserved F or W. A D gene is named only where the DNA matches it firmly. A clone size is listed for some rows: how often the clone was seen (once, few, many), or a class if it is expanded.

cdr3_aa: CASGGGTGENEKLFF; cdr3_nt: TGTGCTAGTGGTGGGGGGACAGGCGAGAATGAAAAACTGTTTTTT; v_call: TRBV12-5; d_call: TRBD1; j_call: TRBJ1-4; clone_size: few
cdr3_aa: CASSSVARGLAASTDTQYF; cdr3_nt: TGTGCCAGCAGTTCAGTCGCCCGGGGACTAGCGGCTAGCACAGATACGCAGTATTTT; v_call: TRBV27; d_call: TRBD2; j_call: TRBJ2-3; clone_size: NA
cdr3_aa: CTASPSGTGELFF; cdr3_nt: TGTACTGCATCCCCTTCAGGCACCGGGGAGCTGTTTTTT; v_call: TRBV6-5; d_call: NA; j_call: TRBJ2-2; clone_size: NA
cdr3_aa: CASGLVLAQGGLNTEAFF; cdr3_nt: TGTGCTAGTGGTTTGGTACTGGCGCAGGGGGGCCTGAACACTGAAGCTTTCTTT; v_call: TRBV12-5; d_call: TRBD1; j_call: TRBJ1-1; clone_size: NA
cdr3_aa: CASSLRGYEQYF; cdr3_nt: TGTGCCAGCAGCCTTCGGGGCTACGAGCAGTACTTC; v_call: TRBV28; d_call: NA; j_call: TRBJ2-7; clone_size: once
cdr3_aa: CASSLRGSKDTQYF; cdr3_nt: TGTGCCAGCAGTTTACGGGGGAGTAAAGATACGCAGTATTTT; v_call: TRBV28; d_call: NA; j_call: TRBJ2-3; clone_size: few
cdr3_aa: CASSPRLAGGGNFAGTQYF; cdr3_nt: TGTGCCAGCAGCCCCCGACTAGCGGGAGGTGGAAATTTCGCAGGTACGCAGTATTTT; v_call: TRBV27; d_call: TRBD2; j_call: TRBJ2-3; clone_size: few
cdr3_aa: CAISTSGSSLETQYF; cdr3_nt: TGTGCCATCAGCACTAGCGGGAGTTCTCTGGAGACCCAGTACTTC; v_call: TRBV10-3; d_call: TRBD2; j_call: TRBJ2-5; clone_size: NA
cdr3_aa: CSGRPDYNNEQFF; cdr3_nt: TGCAGCGGTAGACCAGACTACAACAATGAGCAGTTCTTC; v_call: TRBV29-1; d_call: NA; j_call: TRBJ2-1; clone_size: NA
cdr3_aa: CASSLVIGQGFGELFF; cdr3_nt: TGTGCCAGCAGCTTAGTTATCGGGCAGGGGTTCGGGGAGCTGTTTTTT; v_call: TRBV7-8; d_call: NA; j_call: TRBJ2-2; clone_size: NA
cdr3_aa: CASSQDLRGQGDYGYTF; cdr3_nt: TGTGCCAGCAGCCAAGATTTGAGAGGACAGGGAGACTATGGCTACACCTTC; v_call: TRBV3-1/TRBV3-2; d_call: TRBD1; j_call: TRBJ1-2; clone_size: NA
cdr3_aa: CASRPGTMNTGELFF; cdr3_nt: TGTGCCAGCAGACCCGGGACTATGAACACCGGGGAGCTGTTTTTT; v_call: TRBV2; d_call: TRBD2; j_call: TRBJ2-2; clone_size: NA
cdr3_aa: CASSFGRLAGNNEQFF; cdr3_nt: TGCGCCAGCAGCTTCGGGAGACTAGCGGGAAACAATGAGCAGTTCTTC; v_call: TRBV5-1; d_call: TRBD2; j_call: TRBJ2-1; clone_size: NA
cdr3_aa: CASRLPGLAGTGEQFF; cdr3_nt: TGTGCCAGCAGGCTCCCAGGTCTAGCGGGAACGGGGGAGCAGTTCTTC; v_call: TRBV7-9; d_call: TRBD2; j_call: TRBJ2-1; clone_size: NA
cdr3_aa: CASSPRTGSTYEQYF; cdr3_nt: TGTGCCAGCAGCCCGCGGACAGGGTCTACCTACGAGCAGTACTTC; v_call: TRBV7-8; d_call: TRBD1; j_call: TRBJ2-7; clone_size: NA
cdr3_aa: CASSPYPRTGGTEAFF; cdr3_nt: TGTGCCAGTAGTCCCTACCCCAGGACCGGGGGCACTGAAGCTTTCTTT; v_call: TRBV19; d_call: NA; j_call: TRBJ1-1; clone_size: once
cdr3_aa: CASSSGLARKNEQFF; cdr3_nt: TGTGCCAGCAGCTCGGGACTAGCGAGGAAAAATGAGCAGTTCTTC; v_call: TRBV5-6; d_call: TRBD2; j_call: TRBJ2-1; clone_size: NA
cdr3_aa: CASGIGTSGSMDEQFF; cdr3_nt: TGCGCCAGCGGTATAGGGACTAGCGGGAGTATGGATGAGCAGTTCTTC; v_call: TRBV5-1; d_call: TRBD2; j_call: TRBJ2-1; clone_size: once
cdr3_aa: CASSLGGQGGKSEQYF; cdr3_nt: TGTGCCAGCAGCTTAGGGGGACAGGGTGGCAAGTCCGAGCAGTACTTC; v_call: TRBV7-9; d_call: TRBD1; j_call: TRBJ2-7; clone_size: NA
cdr3_aa: CAISYGQGDTEAFF; cdr3_nt: TGTGCCATCAGTTACGGACAGGGAGACACTGAAGCTTTCTTT; v_call: TRBV10-3; d_call: TRBD1; j_call: TRBJ1-1; clone_size: NA
cdr3_aa: CATSRGRTDIQETQYF; cdr3_nt: TGTGCCACCAGCAGAGGTCGGACAGATATTCAAGAGACCCAGTACTTC; v_call: TRBV15; d_call: NA; j_call: TRBJ2-5; clone_size: NA
cdr3_aa: CASSSTDYGYTF; cdr3_nt: TGTGCCAGCAGTTCAACGGACTATGGCTACACCTTC; v_call: TRBV28; d_call: NA; j_call: TRBJ1-2; clone_size: NA
cdr3_aa: CASSLGQGDNQPQHF; cdr3_nt: TGTGCCAGCAGTCTCGGACAGGGGGACAATCAGCCCCAGCATTTT; v_call: TRBV2; d_call: TRBD1; j_call: TRBJ1-5; clone_size: NA
cdr3_aa: CASSYSSHFNTEAFF; cdr3_nt: TGTGCCAGCAGTTACTCGTCACATTTCAACACTGAAGCTTTCTTT; v_call: TRBV6-2/TRBV6-3; d_call: NA; j_call: TRBJ1-1; clone_size: NA
cdr3_aa: CASSGAYQPQHF; cdr3_nt: TGTGCCAGCAGCGGGGCCTATCAGCCCCAGCATTTT; v_call: TRBV5-8; d_call: NA; j_call: TRBJ1-5; clone_size: NA